Sequencing of this T cell receptor (beta chain) was carried out in a study of cytomegalovirus exposure and HLA in healthy donors. This CDR3 has 15 residues. Germline assignment: CDR1 SNHLY and CDR2 FYNNEI. The germline V and J ends were trimmed by 7 bases and 6 bases, with 18 bases remaining between them. This clone was picked up many times. It was with 60 Vbeta and 13 Jbeta primers that the PCR ran. Some clones are missing from TCRdb's copy, which holds only in-frame ones; the method was immunoSEQ multiplex PCR. Of roughly 150,000 clones listed, around 75% were seen once; the top ten hold approximately 10%.

The sequence was collected from a man aged 18-30 years in good health and CMV-seropositive. Sequencing was carried out using PBMCs. The chain has TRBV2 and TRBJ2-2, with D possibly matching TRBD2 (5 bases). CDR3 residues: CASMSFDMGAGELFF. In DNA, the CDR3 is TGTGCCAGCATGAGTTTTGATATGGGAGCCGGGGAGCTGTTTTTT.